These 27 T cell receptor beta chains were all obtained from the same sample, sequenced in a study of blood T cell repertoires in COVID-19. Libraries were prepared by immunoSEQ multiplex PCR; TCRdb keeps only in-frame clonotypes and omits some of them. Altogether around 200,000 clones are present, roughly 90% being singletons, with the ten largest covering 3% to 3.5%. The sequenced sample was PBMCs or T cells enriched from blood (not recorded which). The receptors derive from a woman between 45 and 65 years old in a cohort exposed to, infected with or recovered from COVID-19 (not recorded which).

The chain is built from TRBV11-2 and TRBJ1-1; 8 bases are a match to TRBD1. The germline V gene has CDR1 SGHAT and CDR2 FQNNGV. Trimming cost V 1 base and J 4 bases; bases outside gene matches: 8. The CDR3 is 16 amino acids. CDR3 in DNA: TGTGCCAGCAGCTTAGCTCGGCAGGGGGCTAGCACTGAAGCTTTCTTT. It is translated as CASSLARQGASTEAFF.

This rearrangement joins TRBV18 to TRBJ2-5, with TRBD2 matching 12 bases. Germline CDR1 KGHSH, CDR2 LQKENI. V trimming: 0 bases; J trimming: 13 bases; junction bases outside the gene matches: 3. CDR3 length equals 13 residues. As DNA, the CDR3 is TGTGCCAGCTCACCACCGACTAGCGGGGGTTCGTACTTC. Protein product: CASSPPTSGGSYF.

The J gene is TRBJ2-7, the V gene TRBV19; 8 nucleotides align to TRBD1. The length of the CDR3 is 13 residues. J lost 4 bases, V lost 10 bases, and 9 bases had no gene match. In germline, CDR1 is LNHDA, CDR2 SQIVND (reference sequence). Written as DNA, the CDR3 is TGTGCCACCTCAGGACAGGGTGCGTACGAGCAGTACTTC. This translates into CATSGQGAYEQYF. The entire variable domain, with the rest obtained from reference TRBV19 and TRBJ2-7, is as follows: DGGITQSPKYLFRKEGQNVTLSCEQNLNHDAMYWYRQDPGQGLRLIYYSQIVNDFQKGDIAEGYSVSREKKESFPLTVTSAQKNPTAFYLCATSGQGAYEQYFGPGTRLTVT.

The chain combines TRBV4-3 with TRBJ2-4; a weak D match, TRBD1 (5 bases). With 1 base removed from V and 7 bases from J, the gap between germline ends came to 14 bases. Germline lookup yields CDR1 LGHNA and CDR2 YSLEER. This CDR3 has 15 residues. The CDR3 DNA sequence: TGCGCCAGCAGCCAAGGTTCCCAGGGCGCGAACATTCAGTACTTC. Amino acids: CASSQGSQGANIQYF.

The chain uses TRBV4-3 and TRBJ1-3; a weak D match, TRBD1 (6 bases). The CDR3 has 16 residues. CDR1 is LGHNA and CDR2 is YSLEER in the germline V gene. V lost 0 bases, J lost 1 base, and 10 bases lay in between. CDR3 region: CASSQDSGTSGNTIYF. The CDR3 DNA reads as TGCGCCAGCAGCCAAGATAGCGGGACATCTGGAAACACCATATATTTT.

The DNA of the CDR3 is TGTGCCAGCAGTGAAGGGTCATCGAGAGGAAACACCATATATTTT. This translates into CASSEGSSRGNTIYF. The rearrangement links TRBV6-1 to TRBJ1-3; no definite D call. Per the germline V gene, CDR1 is MNHNS and CDR2 is SASEGT. The CDR3 length is 15 residues. Trimming removed 1 base from V and 4 bases from J, with 11 bases in between.

The chain links TRBV10-2 to TRBJ1-2; possibly TRBD1 for D (6 bases). CDR3 size: 18 residues. Trimming shortened V by 3 bases and J by 2 bases, and 22 bases separated the two germline ends. CDR1 and CDR2 (germline): WSHSY, SAAADI. The CDR3 bases are TGCGCCAGCAGTGACCTACGCGGGGGAAGGGGGGACAACTATGGCTACACCTTC. Its protein product is CASSDLRGGRGDNYGYTF.

The gene calls are TRBV6-5 and TRBJ2-1; no reliable D call. Germline V gene sequence: CDR1 MNHEY, CDR2 SVGAGI. The V and J ends lost 6 bases and 2 bases respectively, with 8 bases between them. There are 13 residues in the CDR3. Here the CDR3 DNA reads TGTGCCAGCAGGACTGAAACCTACAATGAGCAGTTCTTC. Its protein is CASRTETYNEQFF.

V is TRBV7-8 and J is TRBJ1-1; TRBD1 agrees at 7 bases. V lost 4 bases to trimming and J lost 1 base; unmatched junction nucleotides: 9. CDR1 and CDR2 (germline): SGHVS, FQNEAQ. CDR3 length: 16 amino acids. The DNA for the CDR3 is TGTGCCAGCAGCTACCGACAGGGCACACCGAACACTGAAGCTTTCTTT. Translating gives CASSYRQGTPNTEAFF.

The V call is TRBV7-8, the J call TRBJ2-5, with 7 bases identical to TRBD2. Germline trimming cut 5 bases from V and 7 bases from J; bases unmatched to any gene: 13. CDR3 size: 15 residues. Germline loops: CDR1 SGHVS, CDR2 FQNEAQ. The CDR3 protein is CASSPISSGPGTQYF. DNA for the CDR3: TGTGCCAGCAGCCCTATTAGTAGCGGGCCAGGGACCCAGTACTTC. Variable domain in full (rest from reference TRBV7-8 and TRBJ2-5): GAGVSQSPRYKVAKRGQDVALRCDPISGHVSLFWYQQALGQGPEFLTYFQNEAQLDKSGLPSDRFFAERPEGSVSTLKIQRTQQEDSAVYLCASSPISSGPGTQYFGPGTRLLVL.

This clone showed up just a few times. This chain joins TRBV11-1 and TRBJ1-6; D gene ambiguous. This CDR3 has 12 residues. V lost 5 bases and J lost 7, with 6 bases in between. Germline values: CDR1 SGHAT, CDR2 FQDESV (reference sequence). The CDR3: CASSTLNSPLHF. The CDR3 DNA is TGTGCCAGCAGCACTCTGAATTCACCCCTCCACTTT.

The rearrangement uses TRBV27 and TRBJ2-7; the match to TRBD1 covers 9 bases. The CDR3 has 13 amino acids. V was pared by 3 bases and J by 6 bases, with 3 bases of the junction left unmatched. Germline values: CDR1 MNHEY, CDR2 SMNVEV (reference sequence). The chain's CDR3 is CASSLWDRAEQYF. Written as DNA, the CDR3 is TGTGCCAGCAGTTTGTGGGACAGGGCCGAGCAGTACTTC.

The rearrangement links TRBV11-3 to TRBJ2-1, with D maybe TRBD2 (5 bases). Deletions cut 5 bases from V and 10 bases from J, with 12 bases between. The CDR3 consists of 12 residues. Germline CDR1 is SGHNT and CDR2 is YENEEA. CDR3 loop: CASSQRGWEQFF. CDR3 coding DNA: TGTGCCAGCAGCCAGAGAGGGTGGGAGCAGTTCTTC.

The chain is built from TRBV6-5 and TRBJ1-5; perhaps TRBD1 as D (5 bases). The CDR3 sequence is 14 residues long. Trimming removed 7 bases at V and 1 base at J, with 11 bases between. CDR1 MNHEY and CDR2 SVGAGI come from the germline V gene. The CDR3 DNA reads TGTGCCAGCATGGAAGGGGCGAGCAATCAGCCCCAGCATTTT. This translates into CASMEGASNQPQHF.

This chain links TRBV7-8 with TRBJ2-7, with 9 bases matching TRBD1. Per the germline V gene, CDR1 is SGHVS and CDR2 is FQNEAQ. The CDR3 runs 15 residues. The V gene end was trimmed by 3 bases and the J gene end by 4 bases; junction bases not matched to a gene: 7. CDR3 sequence: CASSFSGTGLYEQYF. In DNA, the CDR3 is TGTGCCAGCAGCTTCTCCGGGACAGGGCTGTACGAGCAGTACTTC.

This chain connects TRBV9 to TRBJ2-5, with TRBD1 as a possible D gene (6 bases). The ends were cut back, 3 bases at V and 4 bases at J, with 7 bases in the middle. CDR1 is SGDLS and CDR2 is YYNGEE in the germline V gene. The CDR3 sequence is 12 residues long. Here the CDR3 reads CASSEGGETQYF. In DNA, the CDR3 is TGTGCCAGCAGCGAAGGGGGAGAGACCCAGTACTTC.

This chain joins TRBV11-2 and TRBJ2-5, with D perhaps matching TRBD1 (6 bases). This CDR3 has 14 amino acids. V lost 5 bases and J 4 bases, leaving 14 bases between the germline ends. CDR1 is SGHAT and CDR2 is FQNNGV in the germline V gene. The CDR3 protein is CASSPWTVRETQYF. The CDR3 DNA reads TGTGCCAGCAGCCCCTGGACAGTCCGAGAGACCCAGTACTTC.

The V and J genes are TRBV30 and TRBJ1-5, with D perhaps matching TRBD1 (5 bases). Trimming removed 5 bases from V and 0 bases from J, with 23 bases in between. CDR1 and CDR2 from the germline V gene are GTSNPN and SVGIG (reference sequence). CDR3 size: 18 residues. The CDR3 coding sequence is TGTGCCTGGGGGGGGGAGGCAGCCCATTCAAATAGCAATCAGCCCCAGCATTTT. It translates to CAWGGEAAHSNSNQPQHF.

This clone was observed a single time. The rearrangement links TRBV4-3 to TRBJ2-3, with TRBD2 identical over 14 bases. The germline CDR1 and CDR2 sequences are LGHNA and YSLEER. CDR3 length: 17 amino acids. The trim removed 0 bases at V and 6 bases at J, leaving 5 bases unmatched. CDR3: CASSQDKTSGGADTQYF. The CDR3 DNA reads TGCGCCAGCAGCCAAGATAAGACTAGCGGGGGGGCGGATACGCAGTATTTT.

This chain uses TRBV13 with TRBJ2-1; the match to TRBD1 covers 7 bases. Germline loops: CDR1 PRHDT, CDR2 FYEKMQ (reference sequence). V trimming: 5 bases; J trimming: 0 bases; junction bases outside the gene matches: 7. The CDR3 covers 16 residues. The CDR3 loop is CASSPLRDSSYNEQFF. The CDR3 DNA sequence: TGTGCCAGCAGCCCCCTACGGGACAGCTCCTACAATGAGCAGTTCTTC. Supplemented by reference TRBV13 and TRBJ2-1, the full variable domain reads AAGVIQSPRHLIKEKRETATLKCYPIPRHDTVYWYQQGPGQDPQFLISFYEKMQSDKGSIPDRFSAQQFSDYHSELNMSSLELGDSALYFCASSPLRDSSYNEQFFGPGTRLTVL.

The rearrangement joins TRBV18 to TRBJ2-3; D may be TRBD1 (6 bases). CDR3 length equals 15 residues. Germline lookup yields CDR1 KGHSH and CDR2 LQKENI. V lost 2 bases to trimming and J lost 2 bases, with 11 bases between them. CDR3 coding DNA: TGTGCCAGCTCACCAATGACAGGTAACACAGATACGCAGTATTTT. This codes for CASSPMTGNTDTQYF.

In DNA, the CDR3 is TGTGCCAGCAGCCGTAGCTACAGACAGGACTACTATGGCTACACCTTC. Its protein is CASSRSYRQDYYGYTF. The gene calls are TRBV7-2 and TRBJ1-2, with a weak D call TRBD1 (6 bases). Germline values: CDR1 SGHTA, CDR2 FQGNSA. The CDR3 totals 16 residues. The V end lost 5 bases, the J end lost 3 bases, and 19 bases lay between the germline ends.

This sequence joins TRBV29-1 and TRBJ1-2; 8 bases align to TRBD1. The CDR3 length is 13 residues. V was clipped by 6 bases and J by 7 bases; unmatched bases: 10. CDR1 is SQVTM, CDR2 ANQGSEA, per germline. The CDR3 is CSVVTGENSGYTF. DNA for the CDR3: TGCAGCGTGGTGACAGGGGAGAATAGTGGCTACACCTTC.

The gene calls are TRBV4-3 and TRBJ2-7; 9 bases match TRBD1. Trimming removed 7 bases from V and 3 bases from J; junction bases left unmatched: 16. Germline values: CDR1 LGHNA, CDR2 YSLEER. This CDR3 spans 17 amino acids. In DNA form, the CDR3 reads TGCGCCAGCATCCACATCACAACGTTGGACAGGGGCTACGAGCAGTACTTC. The encoded protein is CASIHITTLDRGYEQYF.

The chain recombines TRBV28 with TRBJ1-4; D is unresolved. CDR3 size: 12 residues. The V gene lost 7 bases and the J gene lost 3 bases, with 6 bases spanning the gap. Germline CDR1 reads MDHEN; CDR2 reads SYDVKM. CDR3 DNA sequence: TGTGCCAGCACCCGAGCTAATGAAAAACTGTTTTTT. Translating it yields CASTRANEKLFF.

V gene TRBV7-2 combines with J gene TRBJ1-5; TRBD1 agrees at 7 bases. The trim removed 6 bases at V and 6 bases at J, leaving 11 bases unmatched. The germline gives CDR1 SGHTA, CDR2 FQGNSA. CDR3 length equals 15 residues. CDR3 sequence: CASSSRQGPSQPQHF. The CDR3 region has the DNA TGTGCCAGCAGTTCTAGACAGGGCCCGAGTCAGCCCCAGCATTTT.

This chain joins TRBV6-5 and TRBJ2-1, with D perhaps matching TRBD2 (7 bases). Germline assignment: CDR1 MNHEY and CDR2 SVGAGI. The V gene lost 8 bases and the J gene lost 6 bases, with 20 bases spanning the gap. CDR3 length: 15 residues. CDR3 sequence reads: CASFNVGGPGNEQFF. DNA for the CDR3: TGTGCCAGCTTCAACGTGGGGGGGCCGGGCAATGAGCAGTTCTTC.